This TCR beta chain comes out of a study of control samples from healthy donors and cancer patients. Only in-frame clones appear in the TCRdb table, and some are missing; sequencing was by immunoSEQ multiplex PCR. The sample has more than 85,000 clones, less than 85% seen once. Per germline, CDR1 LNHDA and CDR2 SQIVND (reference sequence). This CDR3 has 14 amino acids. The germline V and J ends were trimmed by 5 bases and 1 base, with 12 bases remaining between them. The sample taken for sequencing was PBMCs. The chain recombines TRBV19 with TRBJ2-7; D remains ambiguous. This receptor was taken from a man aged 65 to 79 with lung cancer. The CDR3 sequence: CASSQLEFSYEQYF. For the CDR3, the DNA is TGTGCCAGTAGTCAGCTGGAGTTTTCCTACGAGCAGTACTTC.